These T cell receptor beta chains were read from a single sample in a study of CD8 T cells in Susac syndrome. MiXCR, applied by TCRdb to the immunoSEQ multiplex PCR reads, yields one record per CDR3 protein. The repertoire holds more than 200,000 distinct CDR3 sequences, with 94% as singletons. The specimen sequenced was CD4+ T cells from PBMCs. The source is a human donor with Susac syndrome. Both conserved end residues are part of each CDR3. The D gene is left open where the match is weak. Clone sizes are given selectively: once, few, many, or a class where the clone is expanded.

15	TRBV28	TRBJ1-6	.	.	TGTGCCAGCAGTCCCAGGGCAGGTTATAATTCACCCCTCCACTTT	CASSPRAGYNSPLHF
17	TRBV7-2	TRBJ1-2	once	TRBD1	TGTGCCAGCAGCTTAAACGCGCAGGGGGCCTCCCTCTATGGCTACACCTTC	CASSLNAQGASLYGYTF
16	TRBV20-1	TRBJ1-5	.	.	TGCAGTGCTAGAGGATCGGATGGAGTTGGCAATCAGCCCCAGCATTTT	CSARGSDGVGNQPQHF
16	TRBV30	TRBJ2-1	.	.	TGTGCCTGGAGTTCAGGGGTCCGTCCATCCGGGAGTGAGCAGTTCTTC	CAWSSGVRPSGSEQFF
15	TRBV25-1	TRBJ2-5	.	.	TGTGCCAGCAGTGGTAGTAGAGGCAGGGCGGAGACCCAGTACTTC	CASSGSRGRAETQYF
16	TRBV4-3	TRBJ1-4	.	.	TGCGCCAGCAGCCGGGGGGATATCGCAACTAATGAAAAACTGTTTTTT	CASSRGDIATNEKLFF
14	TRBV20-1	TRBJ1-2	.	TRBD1	TGCAGTGCTCATCCGACAGGGTGGAACTATGGCTACACCTTC	CSAHPTGWNYGYTF
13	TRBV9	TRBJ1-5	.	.	.	CASSVARGAGRHF
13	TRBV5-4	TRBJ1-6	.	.	TGTGCCAGCAGCCGGGACGGAAATTCACCCCTCCACTTT	CASSRDGNSPLHF
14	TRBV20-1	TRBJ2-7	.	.	TGCAGTGGAAGATCGGGGGGCCCCGAGGAGGAGCAGTACTTC	CSGRSGGPEEEQYF
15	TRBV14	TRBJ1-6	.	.	TGTGCCAGCAGCCAAGATTTCGACGGCGATTCACCCCTCCACTTT	CASSQDFDGDSPLHF
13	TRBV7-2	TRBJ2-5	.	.	TGTGCCAGCAGCTTAGGGGCCGTGGAGACCCAGTACTTC	CASSLGAVETQYF
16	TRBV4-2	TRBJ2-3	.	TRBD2	TGTGCCAGCAGGGAGGGAAGCGGGATATACACAGATACGCAGTATTTT	CASREGSGIYTDTQYF
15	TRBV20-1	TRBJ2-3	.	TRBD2	TGCAGTGCAACCCTTAGCGGGGGGGCGACAGATACGCAGTATTTT	CSATLSGGATDTQYF
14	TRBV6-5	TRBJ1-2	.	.	TGTGCCAGCAGTTACGGCGGGGCTGACTATGGCTACACCTTC	CASSYGGADYGYTF
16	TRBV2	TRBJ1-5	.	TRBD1	TGTGCCAGCAGTCCTGACAGGGTAACCACCAATCAGCCCCAGCATTTT	CASSPDRVTTNQPQHF
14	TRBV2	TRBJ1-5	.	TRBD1	TGTGCCAGCAGGGGACAGGTTATGCATCAGCCCCAGCATTTT	CASRGQVMHQPQHF
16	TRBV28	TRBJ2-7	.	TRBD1	TGTGCCAGCAGTTCGACAGGGGCCCCGACCGGCTACGAGCAGTACTTC	CASSSTGAPTGYEQYF
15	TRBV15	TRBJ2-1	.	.	TGTGCCACCAGCAGTAGGGACCCTTCCTACAATGAGCAGTTCTTC	CATSSRDPSYNEQFF
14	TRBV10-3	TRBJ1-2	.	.	TGTGCCATCAGTGAGTCAGGGGGTGCCTATGGCTACACCTTC	CAISESGGAYGYTF
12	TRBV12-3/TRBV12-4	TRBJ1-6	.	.	TGTGCCAGCAGTTTGGCGAATTCACCCCTCCACTTT	CASSLANSPLHF
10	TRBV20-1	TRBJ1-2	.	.	TGCAGTGCTAGGGTAGATGGCTACACCTTC	CSARVDGYTF
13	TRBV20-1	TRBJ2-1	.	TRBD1	TGCAGTGCCCAACAGGGGGCAAGCAATGAGCAGTTCTTC	CSAQQGASNEQFF
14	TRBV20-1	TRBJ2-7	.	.	TGCAGTGCTAGGAAGGGGGTTCAGGTAGGAGTGCAGTACTTC	CSARKGVQVGVQYF
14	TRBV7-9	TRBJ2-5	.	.	TGTGCCAGCAGCGGGGGGGCAGGGAAAGAGACCCAGTACTTC	CASSGGAGKETQYF
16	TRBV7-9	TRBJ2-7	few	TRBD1	TGTGCCAGCAGCTCAATCTATCCGGACAGGGGAACCGAGCAGTACTTC	CASSSIYPDRGTEQYF
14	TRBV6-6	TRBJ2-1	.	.	TGTGCCAGCAGTTACCGGGCCCCAGACAATGAGCAGTTCTTC	CASSYRAPDNEQFF
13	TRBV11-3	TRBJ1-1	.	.	TGTGCCAGCAGCTTATCTGAGGGCACTGAAGCTTTCTTT	CASSLSEGTEAFF
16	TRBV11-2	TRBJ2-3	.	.	TGTGCCAGCAGCTTAGGGGTAGCGTCGATCACAGATACGCAGTATTTT	CASSLGVASITDTQYF
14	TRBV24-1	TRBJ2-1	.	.	TGTGCCACCTCCTCCGTGGGGCGAAACAATGAGCAGTTCTTC	CATSSVGRNNEQFF
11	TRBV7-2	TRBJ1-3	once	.	TGTGCCAGCGGTTGGGTGGACACCATATATTTT	CASGWVDTIYF
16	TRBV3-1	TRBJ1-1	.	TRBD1	TGTGCCAGCAGCCAAGTAGGGGGGACAGTGAACACTGAAGCTTTCTTT	CASSQVGGTVNTEAFF
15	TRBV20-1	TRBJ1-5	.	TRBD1	TGCAGTGCTAGAGATGGACAGGGGAGCAATCAGCCCCAGCATTTT	CSARDGQGSNQPQHF
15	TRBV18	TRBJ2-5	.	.	TGTGCCAGCTCACCGGGGCTAGCGAATGGAGAGACCCAGTACTTC	CASSPGLANGETQYF
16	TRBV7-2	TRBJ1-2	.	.	TGTGCCAGCAGCTTAAAGGTGGGGGGTCCTAACTATGGCTACACCTTC	CASSLKVGGPNYGYTF
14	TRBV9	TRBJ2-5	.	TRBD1	TGTGCCAGCAGCGAGACAGGGCCCCAAGAGACCCAGTACTTC	CASSETGPQETQYF
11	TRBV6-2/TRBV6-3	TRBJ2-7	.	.	TGTGCCAGCAGTTACGTCGACGAGCAGTACTTC	CASSYVDEQYF
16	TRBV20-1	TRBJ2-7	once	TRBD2	TGCAGTGCTAGCCGCACTAGCGGGGGGCCAACCTACGAGCAGTACTTC	CSASRTSGGPTYEQYF
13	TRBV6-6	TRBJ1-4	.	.	TGTGCCAGCAGGTTAAGTTCTAATGAAAAACTGTTTTTT	CASRLSSNEKLFF
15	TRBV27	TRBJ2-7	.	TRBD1	TGTGCCAGCAGTTCCCGGACAGGGCTAGTCTACGAGCAGTACTTC	CASSSRTGLVYEQYF
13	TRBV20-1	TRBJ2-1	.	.	TGCAGTGCTAGGATCCCGGGTCCTGGTGAGCAGTTCTTC	CSARIPGPGEQFF
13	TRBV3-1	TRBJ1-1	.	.	TGTGCCAGCACCCTTCTCACGGGGACTGAAGCTTTCTTT	CASTLLTGTEAFF
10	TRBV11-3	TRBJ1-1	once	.	TGTGCCAGTCAGAACACTGAAGCTTTCTTT	CASQNTEAFF
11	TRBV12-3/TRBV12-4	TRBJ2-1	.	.	TGTGCCAGCAGCCCCCACAATGAGCAGTTCTTC	CASSPHNEQFF
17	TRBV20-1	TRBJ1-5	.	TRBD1	TGCAGTGCTAGAGATCTGGAAACAGGGGCCACGGGGGGGCCCCAGCATTTT	CSARDLETGATGGPQHF
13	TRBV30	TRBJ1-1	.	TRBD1	TGTGCCTGGAGTCGACAGGGCGGAACTGAAGCTTTCTTT	CAWSRQGGTEAFF
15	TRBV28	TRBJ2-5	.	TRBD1	TGTGCCAGCAGCTCGGGACAGGGCGGGGTAGAGACCCAGTACTTC	CASSSGQGGVETQYF
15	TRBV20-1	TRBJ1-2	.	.	TGCAGTGCTAGAGATTGGGCGGGCTCAAACTATGGCTACACCTTC	CSARDWAGSNYGYTF
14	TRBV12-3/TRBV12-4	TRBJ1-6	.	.	TGTGCCAGCAGTTTGACAGCGCGTAATTCACCCCTCCACTTT	CASSLTARNSPLHF
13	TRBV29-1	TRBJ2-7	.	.	TGCAGCGTTGGACGTGACGGAGCCTACGAGCAGTACTTC	CSVGRDGAYEQYF
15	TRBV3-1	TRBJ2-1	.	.	TGTGCCAGCAGCCAAGATACCAACCTTTACAATGAGCAGTTCTTC	CASSQDTNLYNEQFF
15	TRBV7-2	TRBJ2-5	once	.	TGTGCCAGCAGCTCCTGGACCCGGGGAGAGGAGACCCAGTACTTC	CASSSWTRGEETQYF
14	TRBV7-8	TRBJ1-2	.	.	TGTGCCAGCAGCTTTACAGATTCTAACTATGGCTACACCTTC	CASSFTDSNYGYTF
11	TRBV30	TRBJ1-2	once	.	TGTGCCTGGAGTGGAGGGGGTGGCTACACCTTC	CAWSGGGGYTF
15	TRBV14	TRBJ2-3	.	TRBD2	TGTGCCAGCAGCCTAGAGCGGGGGCAAACCGATACGCAGTATTTT	CASSLERGQTDTQYF
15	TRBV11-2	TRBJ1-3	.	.	TGTGCCAGCAGCCCTGACAGCCTCTCTGGAAACACCATATATTTT	CASSPDSLSGNTIYF
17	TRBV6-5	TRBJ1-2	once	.	TGTGCCAGCAGTTACATAGCAGCCAAAGGGTCTAACTATGGCTACACCTTC	CASSYIAAKGSNYGYTF
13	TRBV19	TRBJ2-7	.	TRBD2	TGTGCCAGTAGTACCAACGGGGGGTACGAGCAGTACTTC	CASSTNGGYEQYF
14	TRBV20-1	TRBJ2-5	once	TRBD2	TGCAGTGCTAGGCGGCGGGGGGGCCAAGAGACCCAGTACTTC	CSARRRGGQETQYF
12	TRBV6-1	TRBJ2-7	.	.	TGTGCCAGCGACCGGGAACCAAACGAGCAGTACTTC	CASDREPNEQYF